This paragraph covers one T cell receptor (beta chain) sequence. Germline CDR1 and CDR2: SGHDT and YYEEEE. Trimming took 4 bases from V and 1 from J; bases not matched to a gene: 7. The CDR3 contains 15 residues. Libraries were prepared by immunoSEQ multiplex PCR; TCRdb keeps only in-frame clonotypes and omits some of them. The data show over 20,000 clones, roughly 90% seen once. These data belong to a study of PD-L1 blockade in urothelial cancer. Study-wide context: Blood was evaluated 3 weeks (second dose) and 6 weeks after therapy began.

The receptor comes from a man in his 60s with urothelial cancer. The specimen was PBMCs, collected around atezolizumab (anti-PD-L1) treatment. J is TRBJ1-1 and V is TRBV5-6; 7 positions match TRBD1. CDR3 residues: CASSGGGRGNTEAFF. The CDR3 DNA is TGTGCCAGCAGCGGAGGGGGCCGGGGGAACACTGAAGCTTTCTTT.